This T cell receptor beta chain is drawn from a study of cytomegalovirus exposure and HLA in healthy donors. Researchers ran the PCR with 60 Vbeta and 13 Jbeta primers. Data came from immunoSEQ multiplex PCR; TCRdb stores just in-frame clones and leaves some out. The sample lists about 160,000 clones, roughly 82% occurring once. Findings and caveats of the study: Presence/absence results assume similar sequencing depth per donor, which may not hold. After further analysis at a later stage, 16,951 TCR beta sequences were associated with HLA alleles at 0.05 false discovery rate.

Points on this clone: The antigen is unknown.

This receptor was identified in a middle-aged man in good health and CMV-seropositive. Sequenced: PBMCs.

The CDR3 bases are TGTGCCAGCGACTCGGGCCTCGGGAAATTCTCACCCCTCCACTTT. Translating it yields CASDSGLGKFSPLHF. J is TRBJ1-6 and V is TRBV5-5; D is ambiguous. Looked up from germline, CDR1 is SGHKS and CDR2 is YYEKEE (reference sequence). V lost 7 bases to trimming and J lost 10 bases, with 21 bases between them. This CDR3 has 15 residues.